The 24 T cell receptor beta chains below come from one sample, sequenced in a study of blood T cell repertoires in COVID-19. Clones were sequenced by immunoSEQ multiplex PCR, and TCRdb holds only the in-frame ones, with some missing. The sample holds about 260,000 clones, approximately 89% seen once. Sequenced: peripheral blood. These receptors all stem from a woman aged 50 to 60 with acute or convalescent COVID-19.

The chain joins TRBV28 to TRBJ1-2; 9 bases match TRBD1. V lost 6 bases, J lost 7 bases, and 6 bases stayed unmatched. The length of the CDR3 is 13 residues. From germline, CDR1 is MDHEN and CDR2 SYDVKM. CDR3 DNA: TGTGCCAGCAGCCCGACAGGGGGTATTGGCTACACCTTC. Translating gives CASSPTGGIGYTF.

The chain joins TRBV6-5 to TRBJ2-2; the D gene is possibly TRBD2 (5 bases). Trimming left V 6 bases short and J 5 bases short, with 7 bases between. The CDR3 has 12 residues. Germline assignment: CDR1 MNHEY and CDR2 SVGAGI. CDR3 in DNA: TGTGCCAGCAGGAGGGATACCGGGGAGCTGTTTTTT. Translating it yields CASRRDTGELFF.

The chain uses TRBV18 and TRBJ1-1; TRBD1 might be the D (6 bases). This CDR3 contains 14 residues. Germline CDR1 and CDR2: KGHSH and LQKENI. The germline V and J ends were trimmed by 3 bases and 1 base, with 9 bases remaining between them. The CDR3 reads CASSPRTANTEAFF. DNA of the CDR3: TGTGCCAGCTCACCGCGGACAGCGAACACTGAAGCTTTCTTT.

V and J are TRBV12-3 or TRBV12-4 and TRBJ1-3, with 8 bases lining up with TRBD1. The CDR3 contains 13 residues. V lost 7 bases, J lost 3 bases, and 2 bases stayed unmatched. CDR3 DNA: TGTGCCAGCACAGGGGGCGTTGGAAACACCATATATTTT. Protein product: CASTGGVGNTIYF.

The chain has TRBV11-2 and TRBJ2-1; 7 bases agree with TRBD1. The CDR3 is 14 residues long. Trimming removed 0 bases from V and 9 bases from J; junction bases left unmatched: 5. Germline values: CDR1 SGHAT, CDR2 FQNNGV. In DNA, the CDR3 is TGTGCCAGCAGCTTAGAGAGAGGGGGCGTTGAGCAGTTCTTC. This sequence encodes CASSLERGGVEQFF.

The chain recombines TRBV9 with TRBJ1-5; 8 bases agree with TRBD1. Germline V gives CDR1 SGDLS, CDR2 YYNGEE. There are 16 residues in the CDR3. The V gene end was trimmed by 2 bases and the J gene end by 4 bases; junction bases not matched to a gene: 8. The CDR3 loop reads CASSVHRDRPNQPQHF. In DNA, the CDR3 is TGTGCCAGCAGCGTTCACCGGGACAGGCCTAATCAGCCCCAGCATTTT.

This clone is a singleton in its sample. CDR3 nucleotides: TGTGCCAGCACGTTTCAGGGGAGCACCGGGGAGCTGTTTTTT. Protein product: CASTFQGSTGELFF. The rearrangement joins TRBV6-5 to TRBJ2-2, with D perhaps TRBD1 (6 bases). The CDR3 spans 14 residues. Germline CDR1 MNHEY, CDR2 SVGAGI. V dropped 7 bases and J dropped 4 bases, with 13 bases sitting between them.

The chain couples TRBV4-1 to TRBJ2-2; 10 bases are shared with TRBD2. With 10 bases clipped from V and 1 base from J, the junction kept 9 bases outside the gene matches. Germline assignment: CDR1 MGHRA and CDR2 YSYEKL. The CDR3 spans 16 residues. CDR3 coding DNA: TGCGCCACCGAGCCTAGCGGGAGTAGGAACACCGGGGAGCTGTTTTTT. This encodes CATEPSGSRNTGELFF.

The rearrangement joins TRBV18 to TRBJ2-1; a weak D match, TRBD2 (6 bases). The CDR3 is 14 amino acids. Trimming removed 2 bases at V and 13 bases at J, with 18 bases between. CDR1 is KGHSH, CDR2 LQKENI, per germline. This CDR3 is CASSPFNRESEQFF. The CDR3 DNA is TGTGCCAGCTCACCATTTAATCGGGAGTCGGAACAGTTCTTC.

The CDR3 loop is CASSHREETQYF. CDR3 DNA: TGTGCCAGCAGCCACAGGGAAGAGACCCAGTACTTC. The rearrangement uses TRBV3-1 (or the pseudogene TRBV3-2) and TRBJ2-5; a possible D gene is TRBD1 (5 bases). The CDR3 sequence is 12 residues long. Germline V gene data show CDR1 as LGHDT and CDR2 as YNNKEL (reference sequence). The V and J ends lost 3 bases and 3 bases respectively, with 5 bases between them.

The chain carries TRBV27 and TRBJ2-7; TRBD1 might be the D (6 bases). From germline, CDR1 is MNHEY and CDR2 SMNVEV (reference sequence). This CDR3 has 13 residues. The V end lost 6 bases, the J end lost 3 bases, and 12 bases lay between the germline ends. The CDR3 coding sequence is TGTGCCAGCAGGCCTACAGGGAACTACGAGCAGTACTTC. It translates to CASRPTGNYEQYF.

In DNA form, the CDR3 reads TGTGCCAGCAGCGTAGCTCCGGTGAACACTGAAGCTTTCTTT. It specifies CASSVAPVNTEAFF. The chain employs TRBV9 and TRBJ1-1; D remains ambiguous. V was cut by 0 bases and J by 0 bases, with 6 bases left in between. Germline loops: CDR1 SGDLS, CDR2 YYNGEE. The CDR3 runs 14 residues.

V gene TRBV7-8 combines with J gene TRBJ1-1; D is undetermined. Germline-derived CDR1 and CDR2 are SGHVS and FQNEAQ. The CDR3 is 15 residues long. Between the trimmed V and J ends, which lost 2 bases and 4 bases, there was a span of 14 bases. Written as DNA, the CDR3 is TGTGCCAGCAGCTTAATTTGGTCCGGGAGCACTGAAGCTTTCTTT. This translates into CASSLIWSGSTEAFF.

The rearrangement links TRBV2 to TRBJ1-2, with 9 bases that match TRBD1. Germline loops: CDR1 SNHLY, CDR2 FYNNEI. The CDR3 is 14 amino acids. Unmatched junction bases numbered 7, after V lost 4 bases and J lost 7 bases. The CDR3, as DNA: TGTGCCAGCAGTGTGGGACAGGGAGCAGTTGGCTACACCTTC. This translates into CASSVGQGAVGYTF. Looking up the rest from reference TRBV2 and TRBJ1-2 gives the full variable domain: EPEVTQTPSHQVTQMGQEVILRCVPISNHLYFYWYRQILGQKVEFLVSFYNNEISEKSEIFDDQFSVERPDGSNFTLKIRSTKLEDSAMYFCASSVGQGAVGYTFGSGTRLTVV.

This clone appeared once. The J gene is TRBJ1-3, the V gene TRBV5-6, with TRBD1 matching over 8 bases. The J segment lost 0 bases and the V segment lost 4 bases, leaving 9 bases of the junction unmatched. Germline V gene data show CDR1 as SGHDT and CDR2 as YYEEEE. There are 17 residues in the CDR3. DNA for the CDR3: TGTGCCAGCAGCCCGACGGGGACAGGAGTCTCTGGAAACACCATATATTTT. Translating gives CASSPTGTGVSGNTIYF.

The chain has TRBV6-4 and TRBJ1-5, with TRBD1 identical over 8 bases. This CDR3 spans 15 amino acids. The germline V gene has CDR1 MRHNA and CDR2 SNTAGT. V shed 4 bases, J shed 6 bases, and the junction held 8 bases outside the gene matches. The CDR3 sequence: CASSVAGGAGQPQHF. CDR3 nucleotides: TGTGCCAGCAGTGTGGCAGGGGGCGCCGGTCAGCCCCAGCATTTT.

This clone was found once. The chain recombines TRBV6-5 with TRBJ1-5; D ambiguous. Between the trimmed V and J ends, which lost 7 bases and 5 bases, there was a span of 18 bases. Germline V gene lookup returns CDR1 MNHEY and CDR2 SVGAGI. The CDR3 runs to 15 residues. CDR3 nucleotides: TGTGCCAGCACCCCGGGAGTGAGGGAGGATCAGCCCCAGCATTTT. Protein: CASTPGVREDQPQHF.

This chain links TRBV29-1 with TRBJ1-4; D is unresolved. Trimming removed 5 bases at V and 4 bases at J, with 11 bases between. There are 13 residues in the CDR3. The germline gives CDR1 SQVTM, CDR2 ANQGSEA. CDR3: CSVRAGINEKLFF. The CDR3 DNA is TGCAGCGTTCGAGCGGGGATTAATGAAAAACTGTTTTTT.

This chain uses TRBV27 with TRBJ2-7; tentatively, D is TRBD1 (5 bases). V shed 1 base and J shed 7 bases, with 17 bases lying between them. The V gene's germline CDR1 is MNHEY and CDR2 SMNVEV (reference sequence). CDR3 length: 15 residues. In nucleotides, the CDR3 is TGTGCCAGCAGTTTATTGCAGGGTTCCCACGGGGAGCAGTACTTC. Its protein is CASSLLQGSHGEQYF.

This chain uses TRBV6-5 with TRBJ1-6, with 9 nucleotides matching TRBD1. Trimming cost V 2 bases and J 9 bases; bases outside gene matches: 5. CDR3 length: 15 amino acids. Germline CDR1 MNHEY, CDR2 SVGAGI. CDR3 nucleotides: TGTGCCAGCAGTTACCTAGACAGGGGGAGTTCACCCCTCCACTTT. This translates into CASSYLDRGSSPLHF.

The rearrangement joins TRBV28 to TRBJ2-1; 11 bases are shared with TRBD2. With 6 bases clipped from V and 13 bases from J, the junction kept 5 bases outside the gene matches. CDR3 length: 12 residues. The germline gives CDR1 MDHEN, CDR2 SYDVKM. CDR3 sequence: CASSRLAGIQFF. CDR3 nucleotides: TGTGCCAGCAGCAGACTAGCGGGAATACAGTTCTTC. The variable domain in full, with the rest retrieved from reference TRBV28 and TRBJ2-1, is DVKVTQSSRYLVKRTGEKVFLECVQDMDHENMFWYRQDPGLGLRLIYFSYDVKMKEKGDIPEGYSVSREKKERFSLILESASTNQTSMYLCASSRLAGIQFFGPGTRLTVL.

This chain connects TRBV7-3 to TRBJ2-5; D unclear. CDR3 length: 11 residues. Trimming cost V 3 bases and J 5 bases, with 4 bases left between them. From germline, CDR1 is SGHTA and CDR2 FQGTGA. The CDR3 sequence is CASSLSETQYF. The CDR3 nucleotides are TGTGCCAGCAGCTTGAGCGAGACCCAGTACTTC.

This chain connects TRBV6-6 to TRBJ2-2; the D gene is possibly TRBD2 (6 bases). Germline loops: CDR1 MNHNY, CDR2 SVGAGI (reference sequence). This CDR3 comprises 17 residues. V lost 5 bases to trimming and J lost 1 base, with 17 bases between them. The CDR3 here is CASSPDPSGLNTGELFF. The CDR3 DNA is TGTGCCAGCAGTCCAGACCCGAGCGGGTTGAACACCGGGGAGCTGTTTTTT.

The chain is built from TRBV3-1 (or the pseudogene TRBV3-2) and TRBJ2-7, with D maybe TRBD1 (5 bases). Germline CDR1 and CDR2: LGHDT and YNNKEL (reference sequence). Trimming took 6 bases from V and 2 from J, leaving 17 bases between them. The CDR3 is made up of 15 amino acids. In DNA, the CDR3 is TGTGCCAGCAGGGACATTCAAGTTTTTCCCTACGAGCAGTACTTC. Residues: CASRDIQVFPYEQYF.